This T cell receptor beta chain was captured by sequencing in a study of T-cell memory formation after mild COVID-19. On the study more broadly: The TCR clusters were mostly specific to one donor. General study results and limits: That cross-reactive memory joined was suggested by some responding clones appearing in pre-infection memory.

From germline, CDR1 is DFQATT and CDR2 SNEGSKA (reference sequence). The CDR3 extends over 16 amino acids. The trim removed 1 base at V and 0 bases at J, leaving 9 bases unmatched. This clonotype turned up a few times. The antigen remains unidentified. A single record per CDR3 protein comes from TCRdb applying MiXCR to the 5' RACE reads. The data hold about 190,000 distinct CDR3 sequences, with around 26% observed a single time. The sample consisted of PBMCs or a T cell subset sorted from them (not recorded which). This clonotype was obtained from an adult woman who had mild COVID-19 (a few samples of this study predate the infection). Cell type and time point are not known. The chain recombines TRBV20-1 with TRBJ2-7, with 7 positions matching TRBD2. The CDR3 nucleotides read TGCAGTGCTAGAGCCTACGGCGGGGGACCCTCCTACGAGCAGTACTTC. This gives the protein CSARAYGGGPSYEQYF.